A selection of T cell receptor beta chains follows, all from one sample in a study of blood T cell repertoires in COVID-19. Some clones are missing from TCRdb's copy, which holds only in-frame ones; the method was immunoSEQ multiplex PCR. Among under 300,000 clones listed, about 86% were seen once. Sequencing was carried out using PBMCs or T cells enriched from blood (not recorded which). Receptor source: a woman aged 40 to 49 with acute COVID-19. Both conserved end residues are part of each CDR3. Fields, in order: CDR3 protein, CDR3 DNA, clone size, J gene, D gene, V gene. A D gene is named only where the DNA matches it firmly. Size tells how often a clone was seen (once, few, many) or the class of an expanded clone, and some rows leave it out.

CDR3aa: CASSPPGLANNEQFF
CDR3nt: TGTGCCAGCAGCCCACCGGGACTAGCGAACAATGAGCAGTTCTTC
abundance: .
j_gene: TRBJ2-1
d_gene: TRBD2
v_gene: TRBV11-3

CDR3aa: CSVEAGLAVSTDTQYF
CDR3nt: TGCAGCGTGGAGGCGGGACTAGCGGTGAGCACAGATACGCAGTATTTT
abundance: .
j_gene: TRBJ2-3
d_gene: TRBD2
v_gene: TRBV29-1

CDR3aa: CASRRTVQETQYF
CDR3nt: TGTGCCAGCAGACGGACAGTTCAAGAGACCCAGTACTTC
abundance: .
j_gene: TRBJ2-5
d_gene: .
v_gene: TRBV7-9

CDR3aa: CASSEVSTSFTDTQYF
CDR3nt: TGTGCCAGCAGTGAAGTCTCTACCTCTTTCACAGATACGCAGTATTTT
abundance: .
j_gene: TRBJ2-3
d_gene: .
v_gene: TRBV6-1

CDR3aa: CASSQEQGGYNEQFF
CDR3nt: TGTGCCAGCAGCCAAGAACAGGGGGGGTACAATGAGCAGTTCTTC
abundance: .
j_gene: TRBJ2-1
d_gene: .
v_gene: TRBV3-1/TRBV3-2

CDR3aa: CASSQGEPLNSPLHF
CDR3nt: TGCGCCAGCAGCCAAGGGGAGCCATTGAATTCACCCCTCCACTTT
abundance: .
j_gene: TRBJ1-6
d_gene: .
v_gene: TRBV4-1

CDR3aa: CAWSTTGEVGNTIYF
CDR3nt: TGTGCCTGGAGTACAACAGGGGAGGTCGGAAACACCATATATTTT
abundance: .
j_gene: TRBJ1-3
d_gene: TRBD1
v_gene: TRBV30

CDR3aa: CARRRRPSYEQYF
CDR3nt: TGTGCCAGGCGCCGGCGGCCTTCCTACGAGCAGTACTTC
abundance: .
j_gene: TRBJ2-7
d_gene: .
v_gene: TRBV6-4

CDR3aa: CASSLEGTSEDEQFF
CDR3nt: TGTGCCAGCAGCTTAGAAGGAACTAGCGAGGATGAGCAGTTCTTC
abundance: .
j_gene: TRBJ2-1
d_gene: TRBD2
v_gene: TRBV11-1

CDR3aa: CASSLRGGAKNIQYF
CDR3nt: TGTGCCAGCAGCTTACGAGGTGGAGCCAAAAACATTCAGTACTTC
abundance: .
j_gene: TRBJ2-4
d_gene: .
v_gene: TRBV5-4

CDR3aa: CASSRSPTGEETQYF
CDR3nt: TGTGCCAGCAGCCGTTCACCGACAGGGGAAGAGACCCAGTACTTC
abundance: .
j_gene: TRBJ2-5
d_gene: TRBD1
v_gene: TRBV7-9

CDR3aa: CASSLGTSGETQYF
CDR3nt: TGCGCCAGCAGCTTGGGAACTAGCGGGGAGACCCAGTACTTC
abundance: .
j_gene: TRBJ2-5
d_gene: TRBD2
v_gene: TRBV5-1

CDR3aa: CATSRDRVGVFDEQYF
CDR3nt: TGTGCCACCAGCAGAGATCGGGTAGGGGTGTTCGACGAGCAGTACTTC
abundance: .
j_gene: TRBJ2-7
d_gene: .
v_gene: TRBV15

CDR3aa: CAILTRQGKNYGYTF
CDR3nt: TGTGCCATCCTAACTCGACAGGGCAAAAACTATGGCTACACCTTC
abundance: .
j_gene: TRBJ1-2
d_gene: TRBD1
v_gene: TRBV2

CDR3aa: CASSLGSLAEAFF
CDR3nt: TGTGCCAGCAGCTTAGGATCTTTAGCTGAAGCTTTCTTT
abundance: .
j_gene: TRBJ1-1
d_gene: .
v_gene: TRBV11-3

CDR3aa: CASSSRDSPYEQYF
CDR3nt: TGTGCCAGCAGCTCCCGGGACTCCCCCTACGAGCAGTACTTC
abundance: .
j_gene: TRBJ2-7
d_gene: .
v_gene: TRBV7-9

CDR3aa: CASSLLEGPDTQYF
CDR3nt: TGTGCCAGCAGCCTACTAGAGGGTCCAGATACGCAGTATTTT
abundance: .
j_gene: TRBJ2-3
d_gene: .
v_gene: TRBV7-8

CDR3aa: CASSFAKSGLETQYF
CDR3nt: TGTGCCAGCAGTTTCGCTAAGAGTGGTTTAGAGACCCAGTACTTC
abundance: .
j_gene: TRBJ2-5
d_gene: .
v_gene: TRBV28

CDR3aa: CASSLGSSGTGELFF
CDR3nt: TGCGCCAGCAGCTTGGGATCGTCCGGGACCGGGGAGCTGTTTTTT
abundance: .
j_gene: TRBJ2-2
d_gene: .
v_gene: TRBV5-1

CDR3aa: CASSKAGVGTGELFF
CDR3nt: TGTGCCAGCAGCAAAGCGGGAGTGGGTACCGGGGAGCTGTTTTTT
abundance: .
j_gene: TRBJ2-2
d_gene: TRBD2
v_gene: TRBV5-4

CDR3aa: CASSQRLHTGELFF
CDR3nt: TGTGCCAGCAGCCAACGACTACACACCGGGGAGCTGTTTTTT
abundance: .
j_gene: TRBJ2-2
d_gene: .
v_gene: TRBV3-1/TRBV3-2

CDR3aa: CASSVGTSGNEQFF
CDR3nt: TGTGCCAGCAGCGTTGGGACTAGCGGAAATGAGCAGTTCTTC
abundance: .
j_gene: TRBJ2-1
d_gene: TRBD2
v_gene: TRBV9

CDR3aa: CASSEGIAGGREQFF
CDR3nt: TGCGCCAGCAGTGAGGGGATAGCGGGAGGTCGTGAGCAGTTCTTC
abundance: .
j_gene: TRBJ2-1
d_gene: TRBD2
v_gene: TRBV10-1

CDR3aa: CASSTGTWANNEQFF
CDR3nt: TGTGCCAGTAGTACCGGGACATGGGCAAACAATGAGCAGTTCTTC
abundance: .
j_gene: TRBJ2-1
d_gene: .
v_gene: TRBV19

CDR3aa: CASSLRGLGGRADRNTGELFF
CDR3nt: TGTGCCAGCAGCTTACGAGGGCTAGGGGGGAGGGCCGATCGTAACACCGGGGAGCTGTTTTTT
abundance: .
j_gene: TRBJ2-2
d_gene: .
v_gene: TRBV7-8

CDR3aa: CASTQATGAGDTQYF
CDR3nt: TGTGCCAGCACCCAAGCGACGGGAGCGGGAGATACGCAGTATTTT
abundance: once
j_gene: TRBJ2-3
d_gene: .
v_gene: TRBV28

CDR3aa: CAWSLLAGVNNEQFF
CDR3nt: TGTGCCTGGAGTCTTCTAGCGGGAGTTAACAATGAGCAGTTCTTC
abundance: once
j_gene: TRBJ2-1
d_gene: TRBD2
v_gene: TRBV30

CDR3aa: CASSREINRNNEQFF
CDR3nt: TGTGCCAGCAGCCGCGAGATTAATAGAAACAATGAGCAGTTCTTC
abundance: once
j_gene: TRBJ2-1
d_gene: .
v_gene: TRBV9

CDR3aa: CASSLGPSGNNNEQFF
CDR3nt: TGCGCCAGCAGCTTGGGGCCTAGCGGGAATAACAATGAGCAGTTCTTC
abundance: .
j_gene: TRBJ2-1
d_gene: TRBD2
v_gene: TRBV5-1

CDR3aa: CAAQPRDSRGYTF
CDR3nt: TGTGCCGCACAACCCCGGGATTCCAGGGGCTACACCTTC
abundance: .
j_gene: TRBJ1-2
d_gene: .
v_gene: TRBV19

CDR3aa: CASRVQINQPQHF
CDR3nt: TGTGCCAGCAGAGTACAGATCAATCAGCCCCAGCATTTT
abundance: .
j_gene: TRBJ1-5
d_gene: .
v_gene: TRBV6-5

CDR3aa: CASSPVLRGRGVPEETQYF
CDR3nt: TGCGCCAGCAGCCCAGTGCTCAGGGGGCGAGGGGTACCCGAGGAGACCCAGTACTTC
abundance: .
j_gene: TRBJ2-5
d_gene: TRBD1
v_gene: TRBV5-1

CDR3aa: CTSSHTLAVVNGYTF
CDR3nt: TGCACCAGCAGCCACACTTTAGCAGTAGTAAATGGCTACACCTTC
abundance: .
j_gene: TRBJ1-2
d_gene: .
v_gene: TRBV1

CDR3aa: CASSPNGGDGSPLHF
CDR3nt: TGTGCCAGCAGCCCGAACGGAGGGGATGGTTCACCCCTCCACTTT
abundance: .
j_gene: TRBJ1-6
d_gene: .
v_gene: TRBV16

CDR3aa: CALEMGTVNTEAFF
CDR3nt: TGTGCCCTCGAAATGGGGACAGTCAATACTGAAGCTTTCTTT
abundance: .
j_gene: TRBJ1-1
d_gene: TRBD1
v_gene: TRBV30

CDR3aa: CASSRRDRGSEQYF
CDR3nt: TGTGCCAGTAGTCGCCGGGACAGGGGTAGCGAGCAGTACTTC
abundance: .
j_gene: TRBJ2-7
d_gene: TRBD1
v_gene: TRBV19

CDR3aa: CASSKGRSGIKTGRNTEAFF
CDR3nt: TGTGCCAGCAGCAAAGGTCGCTCGGGGATAAAGACAGGGAGGAACACTGAAGCTTTCTTT
abundance: .
j_gene: TRBJ1-1
d_gene: .
v_gene: TRBV21-1

CDR3aa: CASRPTGQGAPNEKLFF
CDR3nt: TGTGCCAGCAGGCCAACGGGACAGGGGGCTCCTAATGAAAAACTGTTTTTT
abundance: .
j_gene: TRBJ1-4
d_gene: TRBD1
v_gene: TRBV27

CDR3aa: CASKMGQRDTDTQYF
CDR3nt: TGTGCCAGCAAAATGGGCCAGCGGGACACAGATACGCAGTATTTT
abundance: few
j_gene: TRBJ2-3
d_gene: TRBD2
v_gene: TRBV6-5

CDR3aa: CASSLQQVNTEAFF
CDR3nt: TGTGCCAGCAGCCTTCAACAGGTGAACACTGAAGCTTTCTTT
abundance: .
j_gene: TRBJ1-1
d_gene: .
v_gene: TRBV5-6

CDR3aa: CASSTQKWGTAHNYGYTF
CDR3nt: TGTGCCAGCAGCACACAAAAATGGGGGACAGCTCATAACTATGGCTACACCTTC
abundance: once
j_gene: TRBJ1-2
d_gene: TRBD1
v_gene: TRBV11-3

CDR3aa: CASSRTGATYEQYF
CDR3nt: TGTGCCAGCAGCCGGACAGGGGCCACCTACGAGCAGTACTTC
abundance: .
j_gene: TRBJ2-7
d_gene: TRBD1
v_gene: TRBV6-6

CDR3aa: CASSKVPGGLYEQYF
CDR3nt: TGTGCCAGCAGCAAAGTCCCAGGGGGCCTTTACGAGCAGTACTTC
abundance: .
j_gene: TRBJ2-7
d_gene: .
v_gene: TRBV21-1

CDR3aa: CASSEFAVDSSGSIVPQYF
CDR3nt: TGCGCCAGCAGTGAATTCGCGGTGGATTCTAGCGGGAGCATTGTCCCGCAGTACTTC
abundance: .
j_gene: TRBJ2-7
d_gene: TRBD2
v_gene: TRBV10-1

CDR3aa: CASSTTGTGELFF
CDR3nt: TGTGCCAGCAGCACCACAGGGACCGGGGAGCTGTTTTTT
abundance: .
j_gene: TRBJ2-2
d_gene: .
v_gene: TRBV6-5

CDR3aa: CASSLGGGQGTDEKLFF
CDR3nt: TGTGCCAGCAGCTTAGGAGGGGGACAGGGGACGGATGAAAAACTGTTTTTT
abundance: .
j_gene: TRBJ1-4
d_gene: TRBD1
v_gene: TRBV7-6

CDR3aa: CAIKTGSTGELFF
CDR3nt: TGTGCCATAAAGACAGGGTCCACCGGGGAGCTGTTTTTT
abundance: .
j_gene: TRBJ2-2
d_gene: TRBD1
v_gene: TRBV6-5

CDR3aa: CASSPGGNRNTEAFF
CDR3nt: TGTGCCAGCAGCCCCGGGGGAAATAGGAACACTGAAGCTTTCTTT
abundance: .
j_gene: TRBJ1-1
d_gene: .
v_gene: TRBV7-3

CDR3aa: CATTDPEATNEKLFF
CDR3nt: TGTGCCACAACCGACCCAGAGGCAACTAATGAAAAACTGTTTTTT
abundance: .
j_gene: TRBJ1-4
d_gene: .
v_gene: TRBV10-3

CDR3aa: CASSSRLAVTGELFF
CDR3nt: TGTGCCAGCAGCTCCCGACTAGCAGTCACCGGGGAGCTGTTTTTT
abundance: .
j_gene: TRBJ2-2
d_gene: TRBD2
v_gene: TRBV7-2

CDR3aa: CASSDAGGSFNYGYTF
CDR3nt: TGTGCCAGCAGTGACGCAGGGGGCTCTTTCAATTATGGCTACACCTTC
abundance: .
j_gene: TRBJ1-2
d_gene: TRBD1
v_gene: TRBV2

CDR3aa: CATSDSGLAGFREQFF
CDR3nt: TGTGCCACCAGTGATTCTGGACTAGCGGGGTTCAGGGAGCAGTTCTTC
abundance: .
j_gene: TRBJ2-1
d_gene: TRBD2
v_gene: TRBV24-1

CDR3aa: CSVRTSGSYEQYF
CDR3nt: TGCAGCGTCCGGACTAGCGGGAGCTACGAGCAGTACTTC
abundance: .
j_gene: TRBJ2-7
d_gene: TRBD2
v_gene: TRBV29-1

CDR3aa: CANGTGGQGLTRNCLEAFF
CDR3nt: TGTGCCAATGGGACAGGGGGGCAAGGATTAACCCGAAATTGTCTTGAAGCTTTCTTT
abundance: .
j_gene: TRBJ1-1
d_gene: TRBD1
v_gene: TRBV24-1